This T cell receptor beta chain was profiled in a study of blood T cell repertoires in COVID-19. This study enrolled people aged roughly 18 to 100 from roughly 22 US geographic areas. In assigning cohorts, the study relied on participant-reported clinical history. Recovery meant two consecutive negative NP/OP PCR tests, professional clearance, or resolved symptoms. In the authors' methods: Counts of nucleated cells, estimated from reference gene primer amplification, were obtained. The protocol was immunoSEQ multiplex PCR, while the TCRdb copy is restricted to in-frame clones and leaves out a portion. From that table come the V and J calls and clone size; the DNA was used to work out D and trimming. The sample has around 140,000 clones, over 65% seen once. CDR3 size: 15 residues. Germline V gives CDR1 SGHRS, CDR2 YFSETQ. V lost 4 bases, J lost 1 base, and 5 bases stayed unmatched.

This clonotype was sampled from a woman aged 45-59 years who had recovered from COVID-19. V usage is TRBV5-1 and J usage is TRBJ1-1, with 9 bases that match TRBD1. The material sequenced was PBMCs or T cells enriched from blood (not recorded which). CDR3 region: CASSHETGGNTEAFF. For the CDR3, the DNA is TGCGCCAGCAGCCACGAGACAGGGGGGAACACTGAAGCTTTCTTT.